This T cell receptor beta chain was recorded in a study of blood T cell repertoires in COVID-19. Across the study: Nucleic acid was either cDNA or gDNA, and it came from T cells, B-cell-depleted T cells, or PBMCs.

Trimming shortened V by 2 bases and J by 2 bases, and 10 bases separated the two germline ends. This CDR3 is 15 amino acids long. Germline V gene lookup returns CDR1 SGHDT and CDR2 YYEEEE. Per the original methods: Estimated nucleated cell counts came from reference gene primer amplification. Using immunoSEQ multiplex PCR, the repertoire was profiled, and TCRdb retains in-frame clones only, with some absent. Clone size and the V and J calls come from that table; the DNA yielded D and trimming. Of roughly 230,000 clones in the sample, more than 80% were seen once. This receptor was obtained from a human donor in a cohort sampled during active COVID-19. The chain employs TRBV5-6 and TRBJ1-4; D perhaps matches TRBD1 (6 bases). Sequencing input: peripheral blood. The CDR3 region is CASSFRGSTNEKLFF. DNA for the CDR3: TGTGCCAGCAGCTTTAGGGGGTCCACTAATGAAAAACTGTTTTTT.